The 13 T cell receptor beta chains below come from one sample, sequenced in a study of T cell responses to AZD1222 COVID-19 vaccine. Sequencing used immunoSEQ multiplex PCR; TCRdb keeps in-frame clones, though not all of them. Here the sample spans 150,000 or so clones, roughly 92% being singletons. The sample here was peripheral blood, taken on day 0 of AZD1222 vaccination. All receptors derive from an adult in good health.

V is TRBV15 and J is TRBJ2-1; D might be TRBD2 (6 bases). The CDR3 totals 13 residues. The V gene lost 0 bases and the J gene lost 10 bases, with 10 bases spanning the gap. CDR1 is LNHNV, CDR2 YYDKDF, per germline (reference sequence). Here the CDR3 reads CATSRDAGLEQFF. DNA for the CDR3: TGTGCCACCAGCAGAGATGCGGGGTTGGAGCAGTTCTTC.

The chain uses TRBV12-5 and TRBJ1-1; D is undetermined. The CDR3 covers 11 residues. Germline V gene data show CDR1 as LGHNT and CDR2 as FRNRAP. V was shortened by 6 bases and J by 5 bases, with 7 bases between the two germline ends. This chain's CDR3 is CASGLGTEAFF. CDR3 coding DNA: TGTGCTAGTGGCCTCGGAACTGAAGCTTTCTTT.

The chain employs TRBV29-1 and TRBJ2-1; D unresolved. The CDR3 loop spans 16 amino acids. Trimming cost V 3 bases and J 0 bases, with 15 bases left between them. From germline, CDR1 is SQVTM and CDR2 ANQGSEA. CDR3 amino acids: CSVEGWSASSYNEQFF. Here the CDR3 DNA reads TGCAGCGTTGAGGGGTGGAGCGCGAGCTCCTACAATGAGCAGTTCTTC.

The rearrangement uses TRBV18 and TRBJ1-1; TRBD1 agrees at 9 bases. Germline V gives CDR1 KGHSH, CDR2 LQKENI. CDR3 size: 15 residues. V trimming: 3 bases; J trimming: 5 bases; junction bases outside the gene matches: 7. This CDR3 reads CASSPGQGKGTEAFF. CDR3 bases: TGTGCCAGCTCACCGGGACAGGGAAAGGGAACTGAAGCTTTCTTT.

The V call is TRBV21-1, the J call TRBJ1-2. TRBV21-1 is a pseudogene. This CDR3 comprises 13 residues. Here the CDR3 DNA reads TGTGCCAGCGCGACTGTCACCACAGACGGCTACACCTTC. This gives the protein CASATVTTDGYTF.

This clone occurred a few times. The chain carries TRBV5-6 and TRBJ1-1; D is perhaps TRBD1 (5 bases). Trimming took off 9 bases at V and 7 bases at J, with 19 bases between the two ends. Germline CDR1 SGHDT, CDR2 YYEEEE. The CDR3 has 13 residues. CDR3 amino acids: CATPGTGADEAFF. The CDR3 DNA follows: TGTGCCACTCCCGGCACCGGGGCGGATGAAGCTTTCTTT.

The CDR3 spells CASSESVGPTTYTEAFF. Here the CDR3 DNA reads TGTGCCAGCAGTGAATCCGTCGGCCCTACTACCTACACTGAAGCTTTCTTT. This rearrangement joins TRBV25-1 to TRBJ1-1; D is ambiguous. The ends were cut back, 1 base at V and 3 bases at J, with 18 bases in the middle. Germline lookup yields CDR1 MGHDK and CDR2 SYGVNS. CDR3 size: 17 residues.

V and J are TRBV3-1 (or the pseudogene TRBV3-2) and TRBJ2-7, with D perhaps TRBD1 (7 bases). With 3 bases removed from V and 6 bases from J, the gap between germline ends came to 15 bases. This CDR3 has 14 amino acids. The V gene's germline CDR1 is LGHDT and CDR2 YNNKEL (reference sequence). The CDR3 loop is CASSQRGAGGEQYF. In nucleotides, the CDR3 is TGTGCCAGCAGCCAGAGGGGGGCAGGGGGCGAGCAGTACTTC.

The J gene is TRBJ2-1, the V gene TRBV7-9, with 7 bases matching TRBD2. From germline, CDR1 is SEHNR and CDR2 FQNEAQ (reference sequence). The ends lost 7 bases at V and 9 bases at J; junction bases unmatched: 18. This CDR3 is built from 16 residues. The CDR3, as DNA: TGTGCCAGCATCGTTTACCCGAACGGGGGGATCACTGAGCAGTTCTTC. Its protein product is CASIVYPNGGITEQFF.

The chain has TRBV9 and TRBJ2-1; tentatively, D is TRBD1 (6 bases). Germline V lookup: CDR1 SGDLS, CDR2 YYNGEE. This CDR3 has 18 residues. V dropped 3 bases and J dropped 0 bases, with 19 bases sitting between them. The CDR3 DNA is TGTGCCAGCAGCGAACCTCCGGGACAACCGAGCTCCTACAATGAGCAGTTCTTC. It specifies CASSEPPGQPSSYNEQFF.

The chain joins TRBV12-3 or TRBV12-4 to TRBJ2-7; no clear D gene. The CDR3 contains 12 residues. Trimming removed 1 base from V and 7 bases from J, with 8 bases in between. DNA of the CDR3: TGTGCCAGCAGTTTAGTCTTTGGGGAGCAGTACTTC. Translated, it gives CASSLVFGEQYF.

The chain carries TRBV19 and TRBJ1-3, with D unresolved. Per the germline V gene, CDR1 is LNHDA and CDR2 is SQIVND (reference sequence). This CDR3 has 14 residues. The germline V and J ends were trimmed by 5 bases and 2 bases, with 10 bases remaining between them. The CDR3 loop is CASSPRHPGNTIYF. CDR3 coding DNA: TGTGCCAGTAGTCCGCGACATCCTGGAAACACCATATATTTT.

The J gene is TRBJ1-3, the V gene TRBV14; D is ambiguous. CDR1 and CDR2 (germline): SGHDN, FVKESK. The germline V and J ends were trimmed by 4 bases and 0 bases, with 13 bases remaining between them. The CDR3 spans 16 residues. The CDR3 reads CASSPIGEDSGNTIYF. In DNA form, the CDR3 reads TGTGCCAGCAGCCCAATCGGAGAAGACTCTGGAAACACCATATATTTT.